This TCR beta chain derives from a study of graft-versus-host responses after intestinal transplantation. Overall study results and limits: Among recipient marrow samples, GvH clones were found; some appeared first in ileum or blood.

For this clone: The antigen remains undetermined.

The CDR3 is 17 amino acids. The germline V gene has CDR1 MRHNA and CDR2 SNTAGT. With 3 bases removed from V and 0 bases from J, the gap between germline ends came to 15 bases. TCRdb's copy holds only in-frame clones and misses some; the assay was immunoSEQ multiplex PCR. The sample holds tens of thousands of clones; around 91% are singletons and the top ten take about 0.1%. Sequenced material: unstimulated CD4+ T cells sorted from spleen or lymph node cells, taken before intestinal transplant. The V call is TRBV6-4, the J call TRBJ2-1; weak D call: TRBD2 (5 bases). This clonotype was obtained from a human donor who received an intestinal transplant. CDR3 DNA sequence: TGTGCCAGCAGTGATCATTATCGGAGGAGCTCCTACAATGAGCAGTTCTTC. This sequence encodes CASSDHYRRSSYNEQFF.